This TCR beta chain is drawn from a study of CD8+CD57+ T cells in acquired aplastic anemia. Germline V CDR1 and CDR2: MDHEN, SYDVKM. V was pared by 5 bases and J by 6 bases, with 10 bases between. The CDR3 has 13 residues. It was genomic DNA that served as the template for profiling TCR beta VDJ and CDR3. Via MiXCR, TCRdb re-called the reads, giving one row per CDR3 protein. The sample includes around 220,000 distinct CDR3 sequences, around 49% of them seen just once. This clonotype was counted once. Patients chosen for sequencing had shown CD8+CD57+ cell expansion by flow cytometry. V usage is TRBV28 and J usage is TRBJ2-2, with no clear D. This clonotype originated in a human donor with aplastic anemia. The sample consisted of sorted CD4+, CD8+, or CD8+CD57+ T cells (not recorded which) from PBMCs. CDR3 bases: TGTGCCAGCAGTCGCGTCTTTGCCGGGGAGCTGTTTTTT. Its protein is CASSRVFAGELFF.